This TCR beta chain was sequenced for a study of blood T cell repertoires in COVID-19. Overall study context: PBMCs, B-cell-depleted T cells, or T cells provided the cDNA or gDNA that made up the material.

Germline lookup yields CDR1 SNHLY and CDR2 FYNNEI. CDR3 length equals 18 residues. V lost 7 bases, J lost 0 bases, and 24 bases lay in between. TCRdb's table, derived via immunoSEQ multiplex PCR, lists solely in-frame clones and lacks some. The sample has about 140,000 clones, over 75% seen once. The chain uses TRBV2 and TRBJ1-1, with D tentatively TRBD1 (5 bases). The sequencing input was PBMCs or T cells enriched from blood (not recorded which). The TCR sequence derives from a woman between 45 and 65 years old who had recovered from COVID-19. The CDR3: CASTVQTAFLTMNTEAFF. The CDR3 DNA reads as TGTGCCAGCACCGTGCAGACAGCCTTCTTAACTATGAACACTGAAGCTTTCTTT.